The 31 T cell receptor beta chains in this list originate from one sample, sequenced in a study of blood T cells in healthy people across ages. Sample-barcoded 5' priming and a J-beta primer mix drove a second PCR of roughly 6 to 12 cycles. In TCRdb, the 5' RACE reads were re-called with MiXCR into one record per CDR3 protein. In the table there are hundreds of thousands of distinct CDR3 sequences, 20% to 25% of which are singletons. Sequenced input: blood. These receptors were collected from a man aged 70-80 years in good health.

V usage is TRBV10-3 and J usage is TRBJ2-7, with D maybe TRBD2 (5 bases). The CDR3 extends over 15 amino acids. The germline gives CDR1 ENHRY, CDR2 SYGVKD. Trimming pared 3 bases from V and 0 bases from J, leaving 12 bases between. Here the CDR3 DNA reads TGTGCCATCAGTGACTCTGCGGGCAGCTCCTACGAGCAGTACTTC. Protein product: CAISDSAGSSYEQYF.

This clonotype showed up just a few times. This rearrangement joins TRBV25-1 to TRBJ2-5, with 10 bases fitting TRBD2. The trim removed 8 bases at V and 5 bases at J, leaving 14 bases unmatched. This CDR3 contains 16 residues. Germline assignment: CDR1 MGHDK and CDR2 SYGVNS. The DNA for the CDR3 is TGTGCCAGCGAAAAACCAGCGGGAGGGCCGGGCGAGACCCAGTACTTC. It specifies CASEKPAGGPGETQYF.

The V and J genes are TRBV14 and TRBJ2-7; D gene ambiguous. From germline, CDR1 is SGHDN and CDR2 FVKESK. Trimming shortened V by 7 bases and J by 2 bases, and 9 bases separated the two germline ends. CDR3 length equals 12 residues. CDR3 nucleotides: TGTGCCAGCAAGGTATCCCCCTACGAGCAGTACTTC. Its protein product is CASKVSPYEQYF.

This clonotype was seen more than once but under ten times. The chain uses TRBV15 and TRBJ1-4, with D hard to call. Germline V gene sequence: CDR1 LNHNV, CDR2 YYDKDF (reference sequence). V was pared by 0 bases and J by 0 bases, with 5 bases between. The CDR3 length is 15 residues. For the CDR3, the DNA is TGTGCCACCAGCAGAGACGGTTCAACTAATGAAAAACTGTTTTTT. It is translated as CATSRDGSTNEKLFF.

This clonotype was detected only a few times. This rearrangement joins TRBV20-1 to TRBJ2-5, with 9 bases identical to TRBD2. Trimming took 4 bases from V and 0 from J; bases not matched to a gene: 3. This CDR3 comprises 14 residues. Per the germline V gene, CDR1 is DFQATT and CDR2 is SNEGSKA (reference sequence). Here the CDR3 reads CSATREGYQETQYF. The CDR3 DNA sequence: TGCAGTGCTACGCGGGAGGGGTACCAAGAGACCCAGTACTTC.

The V gene is TRBV10-3, the J gene TRBJ2-3; no clear D gene. This CDR3 has 13 amino acids. V was shortened by 7 bases and J by 3 bases, with 11 bases between the two germline ends. The germline V gene encodes CDR1 ENHRY and CDR2 SYGVKD. CDR3: CAITPGRTDTQYF. The CDR3 DNA follows: TGTGCCATCACGCCCGGTAGGACAGATACGCAGTATTTT.

This clonotype has just a few counts. CDR3 DNA sequence: TGTGCCAGCAGCCAAGCCCTAGAGAACACCGGGGAGCTGTTTTTT. It codes for CASSQALENTGELFF. The chain is built from TRBV4-2 and TRBJ2-2; the D is unclear. The V gene lost 1 base and the J gene lost 1 base, with 7 bases spanning the gap. This CDR3 has 15 amino acids. The germline V gene encodes CDR1 LGHNA and CDR2 YNFKEQ.

The chain has TRBV4-3 and TRBJ2-2; a weak D match, TRBD1 (5 bases). The CDR3 consists of 16 residues. Germline CDR1 and CDR2: LGHNA and YSLEER. V gave up 3 bases and J gave up 10 bases, with 21 bases separating them. The CDR3 DNA follows: TGCGCCAGCAGCCACGTGATAGGGGCGAAGCCACAGGAGCTGTTTTTT. Protein product: CASSHVIGAKPQELFF.

The chain is built from TRBV11-2 and TRBJ2-2; 8 bases are shared with TRBD2. CDR1 and CDR2 from the germline V gene are SGHAT and FQNNGV. The length of the CDR3 is 14 residues. Trimming removed 5 bases from V and 7 bases from J; junction bases left unmatched: 6. The CDR3 region is CASSPSGSYGELFF. In DNA, the CDR3 is TGTGCCAGCAGCCCGAGCGGGAGTTACGGGGAGCTGTTTTTT.

This clonotype was picked up a small number of times. This chain connects TRBV6-2 or TRBV6-3 to TRBJ2-3; TRBD2 agrees at 7 bases. Germline-derived CDR1 and CDR2 are MNHEY and SVGEGT. The CDR3 has 14 residues. Trimming cost V 3 bases and J 6 bases; bases outside gene matches: 6. CDR3 bases: TGTGCCAGCAGTTATATGGCTAGCGGCGATACGCAGTATTTT. Its protein product is CASSYMASGDTQYF.

The rearrangement joins TRBV20-1 to TRBJ1-2; D call uncertain. V lost 2 bases to trimming and J lost 9 bases, with 16 bases between them. The germline gives CDR1 DFQATT, CDR2 SNEGSKA (reference sequence). This CDR3 spans 13 amino acids. The CDR3 region is CSARPPGGLSYTF. The DNA for the CDR3 is TGCAGTGCTAGACCCCCTGGCGGACTAAGCTACACCTTC.

This clonotype was picked up many times. This chain uses TRBV20-1 with TRBJ2-5; the D gene is possibly TRBD2 (6 bases). Germline CDR1 DFQATT, CDR2 SNEGSKA (reference sequence). Deletions cut 7 bases from V and 1 base from J, with 10 bases between. The CDR3 covers 12 residues. The CDR3: CSVIAVQETQYF. CDR3 sequence (DNA): TGCAGTGTAATAGCGGTCCAAGAGACCCAGTACTTC.

This clonotype was detected many times. The rearrangement joins TRBV10-3 to TRBJ2-7; D ambiguous. The V end was cut by 6 bases, the J end by 5 bases, with 11 bases between. Germline loops: CDR1 ENHRY, CDR2 SYGVKD. This CDR3 contains 12 residues. Here the CDR3 reads CAISPTTNEQYF. The CDR3 coding sequence is TGTGCCATCAGCCCTACTACAAACGAGCAGTACTTC.

The rearrangement joins TRBV6-1 to TRBJ2-5, with TRBD1 identical over 9 bases. With the DNA end fitting TRBJ2-1 better, the J assignment may be wrong. The germline V gene has CDR1 MNHNS and CDR2 SASEGT. The CDR3 covers 16 residues. The CDR3 loop is CASMLRPGQGYNEQFF. Here the CDR3 DNA reads TGTGCCAGCATGCTCCGTCCGGGACAGGGCTACAATGAGCAGTTCTTC.

The rearrangement joins TRBV5-1 to TRBJ2-6; D is unresolved. In germline, CDR1 is SGHRS, CDR2 YFSETQ. The ends were cut back, 0 bases at V and 2 bases at J, with 3 bases in the middle. The CDR3 has 14 residues. As DNA, the CDR3 is TGCGCCAGCAGCTTGGAAGCTGGGGCCAACGTCCTGACTTTC. Residues: CASSLEAGANVLTF. Complete variable domain (other parts from reference TRBV5-1 and TRBJ2-6): KAGVTQTPRYLIKTRGQQVTLSCSPISGHRSVSWYQQTPGQGLQFLFEYFSETQRNKGNFPGRFSGRQFSNSRSEMNVSTLELGDSALYLCASSLEAGANVLTFGAGSRLTVL.

This clonotype turned up a few times. The chain carries TRBV20-1 and TRBJ2-3, with 16 positions matching TRBD2. J was trimmed by 4 bases and V by 5 bases; bases with no gene match: 9. Per the germline V gene, CDR1 is DFQATT and CDR2 is SNEGSKA (reference sequence). The length of the CDR3 is 17 residues. The CDR3 is CSALGLAGGKYADTQYF. Here the CDR3 DNA reads TGCAGTGCTCTGGGACTAGCGGGAGGGAAATACGCAGATACGCAGTATTTT.

This rearrangement joins TRBV2 to TRBJ2-7; D is ambiguous. V lost 10 bases, J lost 0 bases, and 13 bases lay in between. The CDR3 spans 13 residues. Germline V lookup: CDR1 SNHLY, CDR2 FYNNEI. The CDR3 bases are TGTGCCATCGCGGTGGGCGACTCCTACGAGCAGTACTTC. Encoded protein: CAIAVGDSYEQYF.

This clonotype turned up a few times. This sequence joins TRBV27 and TRBJ1-5; a weak D match, TRBD1 (5 bases). V dropped 2 bases and J dropped 7 bases, with 9 bases sitting between them. Looked up from germline, CDR1 is MNHEY and CDR2 is SMNVEV (reference sequence). The CDR3 length is 13 residues. The CDR3 nucleotides read TGTGCCAGCAGTTTACATCGGGACCAGCCCCAGCATTTT. Amino acids: CASSLHRDQPQHF.

The gene calls are TRBV7-2 and TRBJ2-1, with 10 bases aligning to TRBD2. Germline CDR1 is SGHTA and CDR2 is FQGNSA. The CDR3 runs to 18 residues. V lost 0 bases to trimming and J lost 1 base; unmatched junction nucleotides: 6. CDR3 sequence reads: CASSLASASGRSYNEQFF. In DNA, the CDR3 is TGTGCCAGCAGCTTAGCATCGGCTAGCGGGAGATCCTACAATGAGCAGTTCTTC.

Here the CDR3 DNA reads TGTGCCAGCAGTTTGCCCGGGACGCCTTTCTCTGGAAACACCATATATTTT. Residues: CASSLPGTPFSGNTIYF. The V call is TRBV28, the J call TRBJ1-3; tentatively, D is TRBD1 (5 bases). The germline gives CDR1 MDHEN, CDR2 SYDVKM. The V end lost 3 bases, the J end lost 0 bases, and 15 bases lay between the germline ends. The CDR3 is made up of 17 amino acids.

The rearrangement joins TRBV20-1 to TRBJ2-5, with 9 bases identical to TRBD2. The trim removed 6 bases at V and 5 bases at J, leaving 7 bases unmatched. This CDR3 is 13 amino acids long. From germline, CDR1 is DFQATT and CDR2 SNEGSKA (reference sequence). The CDR3 DNA follows: TGCAGTGCAATTAGCGGGAGAGGGGAGACCCAGTACTTC. It translates to CSAISGRGETQYF.

For the CDR3, the DNA is TGTGCCAGCAGCCCGGCGGGAGGGATGAACACTGAAGCTTTCTTT. This codes for CASSPAGGMNTEAFF. This chain uses TRBV5-6 with TRBJ1-1; no definite D call. In germline, CDR1 is SGHDT, CDR2 YYEEEE. This CDR3 has 15 amino acids. Trimming left V 4 bases short and J 0 bases short, with 13 bases between.

The table lists this clonotype with a few counts. The chain employs TRBV20-1 and TRBJ2-5; D might be TRBD2 (5 bases). The last part of the DNA fits TRBJ2-7 better; the J call may be wrong. Looked up from germline, CDR1 is DFQATT and CDR2 is SNEGSKA (reference sequence). This CDR3 contains 12 residues. The CDR3 bases are TGCAGTGCTAAGAGGGAAAACTACGAGCAGTACTTC. Its protein product is CSAKRENYEQYF.

This clonotype appeared a few times. This chain links TRBV5-1 with TRBJ2-1; tentative D call: TRBD1 (6 bases). The CDR3 has 14 residues. The V and J ends lost 4 bases and 7 bases respectively, with 15 bases between them. CDR1 is SGHRS, CDR2 YFSETQ, per germline. The CDR3 nucleotides are TGCGCCAGCAGCGTCCAGGGGAGCGGAAATGAGCAGTTCTTC. Amino acid sequence: CASSVQGSGNEQFF. The full variable domain, with the rest looked up from reference TRBV5-1 and TRBJ2-1, is KAGVTQTPRYLIKTRGQQVTLSCSPISGHRSVSWYQQTPGQGLQFLFEYFSETQRNKGNFPGRFSGRQFSNSRSEMNVSTLELGDSALYLCASSVQGSGNEQFFGPGTRLTVL.

Of note for this clonotype: Since a much larger clone is just one base distant, this may be a read error. This rearrangement joins TRBV18 to TRBJ2-5, with TRBD1 matching over 9 bases. V gave up 0 bases and J gave up 4 bases; unmatched junction bases: 9. CDR1 is KGHSH and CDR2 is LQKENI in the germline V gene. CDR3 size: 17 residues. CDR3: CASSPPAGQGHVETQYF. DNA for the CDR3: TGTGCCAGCTCACCACCGGCGGGACAGGGTCATGTAGAGACCCAGTACTTC.

The chain recombines TRBV20-1 with TRBJ2-5, with a weak D call TRBD2 (5 bases). This CDR3 contains 13 residues. CDR1 is DFQATT and CDR2 is SNEGSKA in the germline V gene (reference sequence). Trimming shortened V by 3 bases and J by 5 bases, and 13 bases separated the two germline ends. This CDR3 is CSASWETGETQYF. The CDR3 coding sequence is TGCAGTGCTAGCTGGGAGACGGGGGAGACCCAGTACTTC.

In its sample, this clonotype was seen many times. The chain carries TRBV5-1 and TRBJ2-5; perhaps D is TRBD1 or TRBD2 (5 bases each). Germline loops: CDR1 SGHRS, CDR2 YFSETQ. The CDR3 runs to 15 residues. With 0 bases removed from V and 1 base from J, the gap between germline ends came to 10 bases. The chain's CDR3 is CASSLDGTAQETQYF. For the CDR3, the DNA is TGCGCCAGCAGCTTGGACGGGACGGCCCAAGAGACCCAGTACTTC.

This clonotype was seen ten or more times. This chain joins TRBV29-1 and TRBJ2-5, with unresolved D. Germline CDR1 SQVTM, CDR2 ANQGSEA. The CDR3 totals 13 residues. V dropped 1 base and J dropped 5 bases, with 11 bases sitting between them. The chain's CDR3 is CSVEGQLGETQYF. The CDR3, as DNA: TGCAGCGTTGAAGGGCAGTTGGGCGAGACCCAGTACTTC.

This clonotype was counted a few times. This chain joins TRBV27 and TRBJ2-5, with TRBD2 matching over 7 bases. TRBJ2-7 matches the DNA end more closely, so the J call is doubtful. Germline assignment: CDR1 MNHEY and CDR2 SMNVEV (reference sequence). The CDR3 length is 15 residues. CDR3 in amino acids: CASSLSWEGTYEQYF. As DNA, the CDR3 is TGTGCCAGCAGTTTATCTTGGGAGGGCACCTACGAGCAGTACTTC.

This clonotype was counted a few times. This chain links TRBV6-1 with TRBJ2-1; 10 positions match TRBD2. The CDR3 has 16 residues. J was trimmed by 3 bases and V by 2 bases; bases with no gene match: 4. Germline CDR1 reads MNHNS; CDR2 reads SASEGT. For the CDR3, the DNA is TGTGCCAGCAGTGAAACCATAGCGGGAGGCTACAATGAGCAGTTCTTC. Translation gives CASSETIAGGYNEQFF.

CDR3 in amino acids: CATSDPGGGATDTQYF. The CDR3 bases are TGTGCCACCAGTGACCCCGGCGGAGGGGCCACAGATACGCAGTATTTT. The V call is TRBV24-1, the J call TRBJ2-3; weak D call: TRBD2 (6 bases). V lost 4 bases and J 2 bases, leaving 15 bases between the germline ends. The germline V gene has CDR1 KGHDR and CDR2 SFDVKD. The CDR3 contains 16 residues.